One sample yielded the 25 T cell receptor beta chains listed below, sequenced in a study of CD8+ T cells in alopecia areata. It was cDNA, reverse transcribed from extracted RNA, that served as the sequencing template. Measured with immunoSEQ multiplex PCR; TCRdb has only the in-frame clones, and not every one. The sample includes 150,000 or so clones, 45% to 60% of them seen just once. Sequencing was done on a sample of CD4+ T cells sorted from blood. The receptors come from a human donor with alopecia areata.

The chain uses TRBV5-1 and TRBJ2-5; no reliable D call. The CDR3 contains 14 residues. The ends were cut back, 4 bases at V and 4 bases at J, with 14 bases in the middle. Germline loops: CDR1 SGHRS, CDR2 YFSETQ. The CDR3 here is CASSASGVAETQYF. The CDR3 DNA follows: TGCGCCAGCAGCGCCTCCGGAGTAGCAGAGACCCAGTACTTC.

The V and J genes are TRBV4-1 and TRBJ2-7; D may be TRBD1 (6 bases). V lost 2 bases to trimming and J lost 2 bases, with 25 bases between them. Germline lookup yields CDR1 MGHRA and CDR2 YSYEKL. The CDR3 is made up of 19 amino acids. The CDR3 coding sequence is TGCGCCAGCAGCCAAAGGGCCCCACGGGACACGGTTTTCGCCTACGAGCAGTACTTC. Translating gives CASSQRAPRDTVFAYEQYF.

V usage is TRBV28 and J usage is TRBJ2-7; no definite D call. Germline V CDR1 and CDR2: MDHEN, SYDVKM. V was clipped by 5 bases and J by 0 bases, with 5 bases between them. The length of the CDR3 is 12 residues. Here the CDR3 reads CASSKSSYEQYF. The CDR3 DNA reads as TGTGCCAGCAGTAAAAGCTCCTACGAGCAGTACTTC.

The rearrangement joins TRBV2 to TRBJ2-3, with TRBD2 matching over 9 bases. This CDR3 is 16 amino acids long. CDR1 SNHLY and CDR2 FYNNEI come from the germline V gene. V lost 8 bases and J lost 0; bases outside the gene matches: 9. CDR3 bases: TGTGCCAGCCGGGAGATAGCGGGAGAAAGCACAGATACGCAGTATTTT. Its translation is CASREIAGESTDTQYF.

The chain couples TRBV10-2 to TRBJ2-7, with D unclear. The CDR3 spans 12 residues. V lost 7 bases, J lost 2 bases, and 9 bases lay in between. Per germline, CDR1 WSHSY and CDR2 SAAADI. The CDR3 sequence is CASTDGTYEQYF. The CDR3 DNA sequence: TGCGCCAGCACGGACGGCACCTACGAGCAGTACTTC.

As DNA, the CDR3 is TGTGCCAGCAGTGAAGCGCTCCTAGCGGCCTACGAGCAGTACTTC. Translation: CASSEALLAAYEQYF. The V gene is TRBV6-1, the J gene TRBJ2-7; TRBD2 matches at 7 bases. Per the germline V gene, CDR1 is MNHNS and CDR2 is SASEGT. CDR3 length: 15 amino acids. The junction had 4 bases not matched to a gene; V was cut back by 0 bases and J by 2 bases.

DNA of the CDR3: TGCGCCAGCAGCCAAGTTGATCTAGGATTCTCAGATACGCAGTATTTT. Translation: CASSQVDLGFSDTQYF. The rearrangement links TRBV4-3 to TRBJ2-3; D is ambiguous. Between the trimmed V and J ends, which lost 1 base and 4 bases, there was a span of 15 bases. This CDR3 region has 16 residues. Germline V CDR1 and CDR2: LGHNA, YSLEER.

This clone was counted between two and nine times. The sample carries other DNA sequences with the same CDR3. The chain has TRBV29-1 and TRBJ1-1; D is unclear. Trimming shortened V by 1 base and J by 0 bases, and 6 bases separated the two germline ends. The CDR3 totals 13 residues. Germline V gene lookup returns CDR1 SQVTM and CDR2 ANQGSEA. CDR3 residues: CSVEGRLNTEAFF. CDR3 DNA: TGCAGCGTTGAAGGGAGGTTGAACACTGAAGCTTTCTTT.

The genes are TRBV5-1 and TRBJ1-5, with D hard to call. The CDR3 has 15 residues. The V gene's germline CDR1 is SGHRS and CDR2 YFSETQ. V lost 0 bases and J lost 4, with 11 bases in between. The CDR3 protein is CASSLEAGGNQPQHF. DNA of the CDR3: TGCGCCAGCAGCTTGGAGGCAGGAGGGAATCAGCCCCAGCATTTT.

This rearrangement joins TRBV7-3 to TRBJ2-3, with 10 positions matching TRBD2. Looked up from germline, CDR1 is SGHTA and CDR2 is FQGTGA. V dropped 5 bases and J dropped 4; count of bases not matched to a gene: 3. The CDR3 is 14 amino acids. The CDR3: CASSRTSGSDTQYF. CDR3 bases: TGTGCCAGCAGCCGGACTAGCGGCTCAGATACGCAGTATTTT.

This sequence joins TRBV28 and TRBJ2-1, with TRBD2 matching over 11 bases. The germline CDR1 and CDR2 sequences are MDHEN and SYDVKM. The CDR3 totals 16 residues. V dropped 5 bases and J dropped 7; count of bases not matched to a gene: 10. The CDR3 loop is CASSHFIAGGRNEQFF. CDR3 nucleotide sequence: TGTGCCAGCAGTCACTTCATAGCGGGAGGGCGGAATGAGCAGTTCTTC.

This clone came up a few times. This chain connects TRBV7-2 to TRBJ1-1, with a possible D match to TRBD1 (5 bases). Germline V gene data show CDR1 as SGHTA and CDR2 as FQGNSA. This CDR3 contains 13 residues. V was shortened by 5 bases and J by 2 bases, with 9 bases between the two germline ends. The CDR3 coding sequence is TGTGCCAGCAGCATCCAGGGTAACACTGAAGCTTTCTTT. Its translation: CASSIQGNTEAFF.

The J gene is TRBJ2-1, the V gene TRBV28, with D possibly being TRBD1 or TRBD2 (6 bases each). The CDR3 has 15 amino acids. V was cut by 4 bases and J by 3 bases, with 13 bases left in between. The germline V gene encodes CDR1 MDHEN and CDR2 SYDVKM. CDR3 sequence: CASSSQGRSYNEQFF. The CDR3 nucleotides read TGTGCCAGCAGTTCTCAGGGGAGGAGCTACAATGAGCAGTTCTTC.

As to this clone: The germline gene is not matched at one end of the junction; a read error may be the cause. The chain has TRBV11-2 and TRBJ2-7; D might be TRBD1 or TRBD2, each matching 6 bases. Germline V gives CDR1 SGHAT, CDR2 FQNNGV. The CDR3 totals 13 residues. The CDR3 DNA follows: TGTGCCAGCAGCTTAGCGCCGGGGGCTGGCACCGACTTC. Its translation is CASSLAPGAGTDF.

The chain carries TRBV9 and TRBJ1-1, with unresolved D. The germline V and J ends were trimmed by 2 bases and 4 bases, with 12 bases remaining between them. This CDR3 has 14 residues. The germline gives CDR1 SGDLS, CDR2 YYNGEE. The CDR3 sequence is CASSVDGLSTEAFF. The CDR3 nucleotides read TGTGCCAGCAGCGTTGACGGGCTTAGCACTGAAGCTTTCTTT.

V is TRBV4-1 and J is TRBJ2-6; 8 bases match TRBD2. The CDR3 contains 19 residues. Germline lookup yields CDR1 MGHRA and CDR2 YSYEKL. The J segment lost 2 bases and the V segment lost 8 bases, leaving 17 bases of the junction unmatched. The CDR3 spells CASRGFGSGSIAGANVLTF. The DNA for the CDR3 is TGCGCCAGCCGGGGATTCGGGAGCGGGAGTATTGCTGGGGCCAACGTCCTGACTTTC.

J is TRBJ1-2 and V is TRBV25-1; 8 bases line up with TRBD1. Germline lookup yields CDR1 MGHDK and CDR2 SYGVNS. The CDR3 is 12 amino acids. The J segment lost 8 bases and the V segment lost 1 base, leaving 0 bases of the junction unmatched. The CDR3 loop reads CASSESGGGYTF. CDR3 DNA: TGTGCCAGCAGTGAATCAGGGGGCGGCTACACCTTC.

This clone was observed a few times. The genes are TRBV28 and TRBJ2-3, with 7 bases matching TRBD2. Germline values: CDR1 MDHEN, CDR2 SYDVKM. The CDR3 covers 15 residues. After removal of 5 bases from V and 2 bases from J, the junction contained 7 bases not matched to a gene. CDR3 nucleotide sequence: TGTGCCAGCAGTCCCCACGGGACTAACACAGATACGCAGTATTTT. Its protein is CASSPHGTNTDTQYF.

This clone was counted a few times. The DNA for the CDR3 is TGTGCCAGCACGACTAGCGGGAGGTCGGATACGCAGTATTTT. This encodes CASTTSGRSDTQYF. This rearrangement joins TRBV28 to TRBJ2-3; 13 bases match TRBD2. V shed 7 bases and J 6 bases; nucleotides not matched to a gene: 4. Looked up from germline, CDR1 is MDHEN and CDR2 is SYDVKM. The length of the CDR3 is 14 residues.

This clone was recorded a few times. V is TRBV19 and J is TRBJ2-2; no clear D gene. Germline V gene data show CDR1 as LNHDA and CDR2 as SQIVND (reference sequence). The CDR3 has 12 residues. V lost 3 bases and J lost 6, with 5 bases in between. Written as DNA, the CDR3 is TGTGCCAGTAGTATGGTCTCCGGGGAGCTGTTTTTT. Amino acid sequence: CASSMVSGELFF.

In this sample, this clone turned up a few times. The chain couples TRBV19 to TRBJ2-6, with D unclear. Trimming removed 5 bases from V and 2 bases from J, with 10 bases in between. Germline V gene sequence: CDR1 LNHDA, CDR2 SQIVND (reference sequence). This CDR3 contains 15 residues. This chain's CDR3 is CASSVPSPGANVLTF. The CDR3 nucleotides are TGTGCCAGTAGTGTACCTTCGCCTGGGGCCAACGTCCTGACTTTC.

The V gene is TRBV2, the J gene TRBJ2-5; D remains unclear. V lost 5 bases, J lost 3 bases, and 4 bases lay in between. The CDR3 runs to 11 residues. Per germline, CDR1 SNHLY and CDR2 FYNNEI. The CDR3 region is CASSWKETQYF. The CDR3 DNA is TGTGCCAGCAGTTGGAAAGAGACCCAGTACTTC.

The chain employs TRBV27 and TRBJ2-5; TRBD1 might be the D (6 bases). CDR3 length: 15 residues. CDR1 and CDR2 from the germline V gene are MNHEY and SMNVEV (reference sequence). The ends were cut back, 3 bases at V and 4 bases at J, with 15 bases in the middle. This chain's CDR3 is CASSLGRGRRETQYF. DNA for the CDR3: TGTGCCAGCAGTTTGGGCAGGGGAAGACGAGAGACCCAGTACTTC.

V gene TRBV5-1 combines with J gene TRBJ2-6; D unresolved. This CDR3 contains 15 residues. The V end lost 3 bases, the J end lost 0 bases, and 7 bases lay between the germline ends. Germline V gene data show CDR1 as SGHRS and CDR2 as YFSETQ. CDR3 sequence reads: CASSSEASGANVLTF. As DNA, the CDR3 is TGCGCCAGCAGCTCTGAGGCCTCTGGGGCCAACGTCCTGACTTTC. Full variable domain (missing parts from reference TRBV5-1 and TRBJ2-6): KAGVTQTPRYLIKTRGQQVTLSCSPISGHRSVSWYQQTPGQGLQFLFEYFSETQRNKGNFPGRFSGRQFSNSRSEMNVSTLELGDSALYLCASSSEASGANVLTFGAGSRLTVL.

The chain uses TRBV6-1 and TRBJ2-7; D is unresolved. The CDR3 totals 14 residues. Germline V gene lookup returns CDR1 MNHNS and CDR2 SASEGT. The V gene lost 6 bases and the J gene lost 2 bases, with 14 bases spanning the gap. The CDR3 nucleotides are TGTGCCAGCAGCCCCGGCAGGTTCACCTACGAGCAGTACTTC. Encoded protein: CASSPGRFTYEQYF.